This section outlines one T cell receptor (beta chain) sequence together with its context. Unmatched junction bases numbered 2, after V lost 4 bases and J lost 5 bases. Germline V CDR1 and CDR2: LNHDA, SQIVND (reference sequence). This CDR3 comprises 14 residues. As handled by the study authors: For nucleated cells, counts were estimated from reference gene primer amplification. The data were produced by immunoSEQ multiplex PCR, yet TCRdb's version contains in-frame clones alone and is incomplete. V, J and clone size are taken as reported in that table, and D and trimming were inferred from the DNA itself. The sample lists around 250,000 clones; about 85% were seen once. This sample stems from a study of blood T cell repertoires in COVID-19.

The TCR was taken from a woman aged 45-65 years who had been exposed to COVID-19. Sequencing was carried out using PBMCs or T cells enriched from blood (not recorded which). V gene TRBV19 combines with J gene TRBJ2-2, with 9 bases that match TRBD2. The DNA for the CDR3 is TGTGCCAGTAGTACCGCGGGGGGGACCGGGGAGCTGTTTTTT. It codes for CASSTAGGTGELFF.